One and the same sample provided the 7 T cell receptor beta chains below, sequenced in a study of T cells after yellow fever vaccination. One entry per CDR3 protein results from TCRdb running MiXCR on the 5' RACE reads. Counted here are some 290,000 distinct CDR3 sequences, about 10% occurring once; the ten biggest clones make up 3% to 4%. The sample here was CD4+ T cells sorted from PBMCs, taken 45 days after the yellow fever booster vaccination. The receptor source for this set is a man in his late teens or twenties who received the YFV17D yellow fever vaccine.

The sample holds many counts of this clonotype. This chain uses TRBV5-5 with TRBJ2-2; no firm D call. The CDR3 covers 14 residues. Trimming stripped 3 bases from V and 6 bases from J, with 12 bases between. Germline V lookup: CDR1 SGHKS, CDR2 YYEKEE (reference sequence). The CDR3 loop is CASSSYLSSGELFF. CDR3 nucleotide sequence: TGTGCCAGCAGCTCCTATTTGAGTTCCGGGGAGCTGTTTTTT.

CDR3 DNA sequence: TGTGCCAGCAGCTTAGATTACGGGACTTGGGCCAACGTCCTGACTTTC. Translation gives CASSLDYGTWANVLTF. The chain couples TRBV11-2 to TRBJ2-6; TRBD2 might be the D (6 bases). Trimming took 0 bases from V and 5 from J, leaving 11 bases between them. CDR3 length equals 16 residues. CDR1 is SGHAT and CDR2 is FQNNGV in the germline V gene.

Only a few counts were recorded for this clonotype. The chain joins TRBV6-6 to TRBJ2-3; TRBD2 aligns across 7 bases. In germline, CDR1 is MNHNY, CDR2 SVGAGI (reference sequence). The CDR3 covers 15 residues. Trimming removed 8 bases from V and 4 bases from J; junction bases left unmatched: 12. This chain's CDR3 is CASASFGGFADTQYF. The CDR3 bases are TGTGCCAGCGCCTCTTTCGGGGGGTTCGCAGATACGCAGTATTTT.

This clonotype was observed a handful of times. The V call is TRBV7-2, the J call TRBJ2-5; 9 positions match TRBD1. This CDR3 has 17 residues. CDR1 is SGHTA, CDR2 FQGNSA, per germline. Trimming cost V 5 bases and J 5 bases; bases outside gene matches: 15. CDR3 protein: CASSGLTGTGSMETQYF. CDR3 bases: TGTGCCAGCAGCGGCCTAACCGGGACAGGGTCGATGGAGACCCAGTACTTC.

This clonotype was recorded only once. The chain employs TRBV6-1 and TRBJ1-5; the match to TRBD1 covers 9 bases. The CDR3 extends over 14 amino acids. Germline V gene data show CDR1 as MNHNS and CDR2 as SASEGT. The ends lost 1 base at V and 9 bases at J; junction bases unmatched: 4. The CDR3 is CASSEGTGELPQHF. The CDR3 nucleotides are TGTGCCAGCAGTGAAGGGACAGGGGAACTGCCCCAGCATTTT.

This clonotype came up many times. CDR3 loop: CASSSAGSTDTQYF. Written as DNA, the CDR3 is TGTGCCAGCAGCTCAGCAGGGAGCACAGATACGCAGTATTTT. V and J are TRBV9 and TRBJ2-3; weak D call: TRBD1 (5 bases). The CDR3 has 14 amino acids. Germline V gene sequence: CDR1 SGDLS, CDR2 YYNGEE. Trimming pared 4 bases from V and 0 bases from J, leaving 9 bases between.

The chain uses TRBV5-1 and TRBJ2-7; D remains ambiguous. V lost 3 bases, J lost 6 bases, and 16 bases lay in between. Germline loops: CDR1 SGHRS, CDR2 YFSETQ. CDR3 length: 14 residues. The CDR3 loop reads CASSSPVGVREQYF. CDR3 nucleotides: TGCGCCAGCAGCTCTCCCGTAGGCGTACGCGAGCAGTACTTC.